This entry describes one T cell receptor (beta chain). TCRdb used MiXCR to reprocess the reads, holding one entry per CDR3 protein. The data show over 300,000 distinct CDR3 sequences, 15% to 20% seen once. The data derive from a study of T cell repertoires in cytomegalovirus infection. Study-wide background: Public TCR beta signatures indicated both CMV infection and matching HLA type.

Trimming shortened V by 5 bases and J by 7 bases, and 20 bases separated the two germline ends. This CDR3 is 15 amino acids long. Germline V gene lookup returns CDR1 SGHTA and CDR2 FQGNSA. The J gene is TRBJ1-2, the V gene TRBV7-2, with D maybe TRBD1 (5 bases). The sequenced material came from PBMCs. The clonotype originates from a human donor in good health (CMV status not recorded). Some clones in this sample may be carry-over from other donors' samples. CDR3 bases: TGTGCCAGCAGCAACTATATGGGCAGGGAAGGTGGCTACACCTTC. Translated, it gives CASSNYMGREGGYTF.